This T cell receptor beta chain was identified in a study of blood T cell repertoires in COVID-19. Study as a whole: The cDNA or gDNA used as material had been derived from T cells, B-cell-depleted T cells, or PBMCs.

V lost 4 bases and J lost 6; bases outside the gene matches: 7. The CDR3 contains 15 residues. Germline V gene sequence: CDR1 SGHDN, CDR2 FVKESK. In the original analysis: Cell counts per sample came from amplifying reference gene primers. Profiled with immunoSEQ multiplex PCR; TCRdb holds only in-frame clones, not every one. V, J and clone size derive from that table, while D and trimming were established from the DNA sequence. The repertoire holds 200,000 to 250,000 clones, with about nine tenths as singletons. J is TRBJ2-7 and V is TRBV14; 12 bases map to TRBD2. The receptor was isolated from a woman between 25 and 40 years old with acute COVID-19. Sample: PBMCs or T cells enriched from blood (not recorded which). Here the CDR3 reads CASSPRSGLAGEQYF. The CDR3 region has the DNA TGTGCCAGCAGCCCCCGCTCGGGACTAGCGGGCGAGCAGTACTTC.